This entry lists 25 T cell receptor beta chains sequenced from one sample in a study of shared clonotypes between healthy human individuals. Assay: immunoSEQ multiplex PCR; the TCRdb copy retains only in-frame clones and omits some. The table lists hundreds of thousands of clones, less than 85% of them singletons. The sequencing sample was made of memory CD4+ T cells sorted from blood. Subset described: CD45RA-negative fraction. The source is a man aged 25 to 40 in good health.

This clone appeared a single time. The gene calls are TRBV10-2 and TRBJ2-7; D remains ambiguous. This CDR3 spans 11 amino acids. V was cut by 5 bases and J by 0 bases, with 2 bases left in between. Germline-derived CDR1 and CDR2 are WSHSY and SAAADI. This CDR3 reads CASSISYEQYF. CDR3 nucleotide sequence: TGCGCCAGCAGTATCTCCTACGAGCAGTACTTC.

The chain joins TRBV7-9 to TRBJ1-2; D remains unclear. Trimming removed 8 bases from V and 0 bases from J, with 19 bases in between. Germline CDR1 reads SEHNR; CDR2 reads FQNEAQ (reference sequence). CDR3 length: 16 residues. CDR3 DNA: TGTGCCAGCGGTGGTGTTCCGAACATACCTAACTATGGCTACACCTTC. It yields the protein CASGGVPNIPNYGYTF.

This chain connects TRBV7-2 to TRBJ2-2; 7 bases are a match to TRBD2. Unmatched junction bases numbered 12, after V lost 11 bases and J lost 6 bases. Germline loops: CDR1 SGHTA, CDR2 FQGNSA. There are 14 residues in the CDR3. Written as DNA, the CDR3 is TGTGCCTCCGGGGGTCCAGGGAGGGCCGGGGAGCTGTTTTTT. This sequence encodes CASGGPGRAGELFF.

The rearrangement joins TRBV5-4 to TRBJ1-5; D perhaps matches TRBD1 (6 bases). Germline V CDR1 and CDR2: SGHNT, YYREEE (reference sequence). V was pared by 0 bases and J by 4 bases, with 14 bases between. The CDR3 runs to 16 residues. The CDR3 DNA sequence: TGTGCCAGCAGCTTGGTCCCAGGGGCGCTTAATCAGCCCCAGCATTTT. Its translation is CASSLVPGALNQPQHF.

The chain joins TRBV19 to TRBJ2-1; a weak D match, TRBD1 (6 bases). CDR1 is LNHDA, CDR2 SQIVND, per germline (reference sequence). The V end lost 5 bases, the J end lost 9 bases, and 14 bases lay between the germline ends. CDR3 length: 13 amino acids. CDR3 bases: TGTGCCAGTAGTCAGGGGTTGGGTGGTGAGCAGTTCTTC. Amino acids: CASSQGLGGEQFF.

The chain uses TRBV19 and TRBJ2-7; 11 nucleotides align to TRBD2. The V gene end was trimmed by 5 bases and the J gene end by 4 bases; junction bases not matched to a gene: 10. The CDR3 spans 16 residues. Looked up from germline, CDR1 is LNHDA and CDR2 is SQIVND (reference sequence). CDR3 region: CASSLTSGSKVYEQYF. CDR3 coding DNA: TGTGCCAGTAGTCTTACTAGCGGGAGTAAGGTTTACGAGCAGTACTTC.

Notes on this clone: A read error may produce the germline difference seen at one junction end. The V and J genes are TRBV2 and TRBJ1-2; no definite D call. The germline gives CDR1 SNHLY, CDR2 FYNNEI. The CDR3 has 13 amino acids. The CDR3 nucleotides read TGTGCCAGCAGTGGCGGGTGGGGAGCCACTCAGGCCTTC. Residues: CASSGGWGATQAF.

The V call is TRBV5-4, the J call TRBJ2-2; weak D call: TRBD2 (6 bases). Germline V lookup: CDR1 SGHNT, CDR2 YYREEE (reference sequence). The CDR3 runs to 16 residues. V shed 4 bases and J shed 7 bases, with 20 bases lying between them. Here the CDR3 DNA reads TGTGCCAGCAGCGCGGAGGTAGGGGCGCGGGGCGGGGAGCTGTTTTTT. Its protein is CASSAEVGARGGELFF. Looking up the rest from reference TRBV5-4 and TRBJ2-2 gives the full variable domain: ETGVTQSPTHLIKTRGQQVTLRCSSQSGHNTVSWYQQALGQGPQFIFQYYREEENGRGNFPPRFSGLQFPNYSSELNVNALELDDSALYLCASSAEVGARGGELFFGEGSRLTVL.

CDR3 sequence reads: CASSLNSLGGIQETQYF. DNA of the CDR3: TGCGCCAGCAGCTTGAATAGTCTGGGGGGAATCCAAGAGACCCAGTACTTC. The V and J genes are TRBV5-1 and TRBJ2-5; the D gene is possibly TRBD2 (6 bases). Trimming left V 1 base short and J 1 base short, with 17 bases between. Germline values: CDR1 SGHRS, CDR2 YFSETQ. CDR3 size: 17 residues.

This clone is a singleton in its sample. J is TRBJ1-3 and V is TRBV6-1; D is ambiguous. V shed 2 bases and J shed 0 bases, with 8 bases lying between them. The CDR3 contains 15 residues. Germline CDR1 and CDR2: MNHNS and SASEGT. CDR3 coding DNA: TGTGCCAGCAGTGAATCTCTGATCTCTGGAAACACCATATATTTT. Translation gives CASSESLISGNTIYF.

This chain links TRBV11-2 with TRBJ2-3, with D unclear. In germline, CDR1 is SGHAT, CDR2 FQNNGV. This CDR3 has 15 amino acids. Trimming cost V 9 bases and J 6 bases, with 22 bases left between them. CDR3 protein: CASGGVPREGDTQYF. Written as DNA, the CDR3 is TGTGCCAGTGGCGGTGTACCTAGGGAAGGCGATACGCAGTATTTT.

This chain links TRBV6-1 with TRBJ1-2; D is unclear. In germline, CDR1 is MNHNS, CDR2 SASEGT. The V and J ends lost 4 bases and 6 bases respectively, with 12 bases between them. The CDR3 contains 13 residues. CDR3 amino acids: CASSARWQDGYTF. CDR3 sequence (DNA): TGTGCCAGCAGTGCACGGTGGCAAGATGGCTACACCTTC.

The CDR3: CASSPGQGVTGANVLTF. The CDR3 coding sequence is TGTGCCAGCTCCCCCGGACAGGGAGTAACTGGGGCCAACGTCCTGACTTTC. The V gene is TRBV18, the J gene TRBJ2-6; TRBD1 agrees at 8 bases. Germline V gives CDR1 KGHSH, CDR2 LQKENI. The CDR3 contains 17 residues. The trim removed 6 bases at V and 2 bases at J, leaving 9 bases unmatched.

On this clone: At the DNA level, this CDR3 is encoded by other sequences in the same sample as well. The chain combines TRBV2 with TRBJ2-3; TRBD2 agrees at 7 bases. Germline V CDR1 and CDR2: SNHLY, FYNNEI. The CDR3 contains 14 residues. V lost 8 bases, J lost 2 bases, and 7 bases stayed unmatched. The CDR3 nucleotides are TGTGCCAGCCGGGACTGGGACTACACAGATACGCAGTATTTT. Amino acid sequence: CASRDWDYTDTQYF.

There are many counts of this clone. This chain links TRBV10-2 with TRBJ1-1; D is perhaps TRBD1 (5 bases). Germline V gives CDR1 WSHSY, CDR2 SAAADI. This CDR3 has 14 residues. The V end lost 4 bases, the J end lost 5 bases, and 14 bases lay between the germline ends. The CDR3 DNA is TGCGCCAGCAGTGTAGAGGGGAGAAGAACTGAAGCTTTCTTT. It specifies CASSVEGRRTEAFF.

This chain joins TRBV2 and TRBJ2-5, with TRBD2 matching over 16 bases. The germline V gene encodes CDR1 SNHLY and CDR2 FYNNEI. The CDR3 loop spans 15 amino acids. V gave up 6 bases and J gave up 8 bases; unmatched junction bases: 6. CDR3 amino acids: CASRPGLAGGGTQYF. CDR3 DNA: TGTGCCAGCAGGCCGGGACTAGCGGGAGGGGGAACCCAGTACTTC.

This chain joins TRBV6-1 and TRBJ2-5, with a tentative D call TRBD1 (7 bases). The CDR3 is 13 residues long. Trimming took 11 bases from V and 5 from J, leaving 18 bases between them. Germline loops: CDR1 MNHNS, CDR2 SASEGT. The CDR3 region has the DNA TGTGCCCTCCGGAGGGGGCAGGGGGAGACCCAGTACTTC. This encodes CALRRGQGETQYF.

The genes are TRBV6-1 and TRBJ1-5, with D perhaps TRBD1 (6 bases). Trimming left V 3 bases short and J 1 base short, with 7 bases between. Germline assignment: CDR1 MNHNS and CDR2 SASEGT. CDR3 length: 14 residues. DNA for the CDR3: TGTGCCAGCAGTGAGCAGGGGAGCAATCAGCCCCAGCATTTT. Translating gives CASSEQGSNQPQHF.

This clone was counted a few times. This chain joins TRBV28 and TRBJ1-5; TRBD1 might be the D (5 bases). V was pared by 6 bases and J by 2 bases, with 17 bases between. The CDR3 spans 16 residues. Germline CDR1 is MDHEN and CDR2 is SYDVKM. The CDR3 reads CASRPGTLGGNQPQHF. CDR3 DNA: TGTGCCAGCAGACCCGGGACCTTAGGAGGCAATCAGCCCCAGCATTTT.

On this clone: Other nucleotide sequences from this sample produce the same CDR3. The chain is built from TRBV28 and TRBJ1-1; D is perhaps TRBD1 (5 bases). V gave up 0 bases and J gave up 1 base, with 6 bases separating them. The CDR3 sequence is 14 residues long. CDR1 MDHEN and CDR2 SYDVKM come from the germline V gene. This chain's CDR3 is CASSLWGGNTEAFF. The CDR3 bases are TGTGCCAGCAGTTTATGGGGGGGGAACACTGAAGCTTTCTTT. Full variable domain (missing parts from reference TRBV28 and TRBJ1-1): DVKVTQSSRYLVKRTGEKVFLECVQDMDHENMFWYRQDPGLGLRLIYFSYDVKMKEKGDIPEGYSVSREKKERFSLILESASTNQTSMYLCASSLWGGNTEAFFGQGTRLTVV.

In its sample, this clone was seen once. This chain connects TRBV10-1 to TRBJ2-5; D may be TRBD1 (6 bases). Between the trimmed V and J ends, which lost 5 bases and 1 base, there was a span of 11 bases. The CDR3 is made up of 14 amino acids. In germline, CDR1 is WNHNN, CDR2 SYGVQD (reference sequence). The CDR3 DNA follows: TGCGCCAGCAGTCCACAGGGACGCCAAGAGACCCAGTACTTC. Protein: CASSPQGRQETQYF.

This clone was observed a handful of times. This chain links TRBV6-1 with TRBJ2-7; D not resolved. The V gene lost 5 bases and the J gene lost 6 bases, with 11 bases spanning the gap. CDR1 is MNHNS, CDR2 SASEGT, per germline. The CDR3 totals 12 residues. The CDR3 DNA reads TGTGCCAGCAGTCTTTTGAGGCGCGAGCAGTACTTC. Its translation is CASSLLRREQYF.

The chain has TRBV5-1 and TRBJ2-5; the match to TRBD2 covers 11 bases. CDR3 length equals 15 residues. V shed 4 bases and J 6 bases; nucleotides not matched to a gene: 8. Germline-derived CDR1 and CDR2 are SGHRS and YFSETQ. The CDR3 region has the DNA TGCGCCAGCAGCCCCACGGGACTAGCGGTTAAGACCCAGTACTTC. Its protein product is CASSPTGLAVKTQYF.

The chain employs TRBV19 and TRBJ2-3; 7 bases are a match to TRBD2. The ends lost 5 bases at V and 8 bases at J; junction bases unmatched: 4. There are 12 residues in the CDR3. Germline V gene lookup returns CDR1 LNHDA and CDR2 SQIVND (reference sequence). CDR3: CASSEGLITQYF. The DNA of the CDR3 is TGTGCCAGTAGTGAGGGACTAATTACGCAGTATTTT.

The gene calls are TRBV5-1 and TRBJ2-5; unclear D gene. V was shortened by 3 bases and J by 11 bases, with 11 bases between the two germline ends. Germline loops: CDR1 SGHRS, CDR2 YFSETQ. This CDR3 is built from 11 residues. The CDR3 sequence: CASSSDQKQYF. CDR3 nucleotide sequence: TGCGCCAGCAGCTCGGATCAGAAGCAGTACTTC.